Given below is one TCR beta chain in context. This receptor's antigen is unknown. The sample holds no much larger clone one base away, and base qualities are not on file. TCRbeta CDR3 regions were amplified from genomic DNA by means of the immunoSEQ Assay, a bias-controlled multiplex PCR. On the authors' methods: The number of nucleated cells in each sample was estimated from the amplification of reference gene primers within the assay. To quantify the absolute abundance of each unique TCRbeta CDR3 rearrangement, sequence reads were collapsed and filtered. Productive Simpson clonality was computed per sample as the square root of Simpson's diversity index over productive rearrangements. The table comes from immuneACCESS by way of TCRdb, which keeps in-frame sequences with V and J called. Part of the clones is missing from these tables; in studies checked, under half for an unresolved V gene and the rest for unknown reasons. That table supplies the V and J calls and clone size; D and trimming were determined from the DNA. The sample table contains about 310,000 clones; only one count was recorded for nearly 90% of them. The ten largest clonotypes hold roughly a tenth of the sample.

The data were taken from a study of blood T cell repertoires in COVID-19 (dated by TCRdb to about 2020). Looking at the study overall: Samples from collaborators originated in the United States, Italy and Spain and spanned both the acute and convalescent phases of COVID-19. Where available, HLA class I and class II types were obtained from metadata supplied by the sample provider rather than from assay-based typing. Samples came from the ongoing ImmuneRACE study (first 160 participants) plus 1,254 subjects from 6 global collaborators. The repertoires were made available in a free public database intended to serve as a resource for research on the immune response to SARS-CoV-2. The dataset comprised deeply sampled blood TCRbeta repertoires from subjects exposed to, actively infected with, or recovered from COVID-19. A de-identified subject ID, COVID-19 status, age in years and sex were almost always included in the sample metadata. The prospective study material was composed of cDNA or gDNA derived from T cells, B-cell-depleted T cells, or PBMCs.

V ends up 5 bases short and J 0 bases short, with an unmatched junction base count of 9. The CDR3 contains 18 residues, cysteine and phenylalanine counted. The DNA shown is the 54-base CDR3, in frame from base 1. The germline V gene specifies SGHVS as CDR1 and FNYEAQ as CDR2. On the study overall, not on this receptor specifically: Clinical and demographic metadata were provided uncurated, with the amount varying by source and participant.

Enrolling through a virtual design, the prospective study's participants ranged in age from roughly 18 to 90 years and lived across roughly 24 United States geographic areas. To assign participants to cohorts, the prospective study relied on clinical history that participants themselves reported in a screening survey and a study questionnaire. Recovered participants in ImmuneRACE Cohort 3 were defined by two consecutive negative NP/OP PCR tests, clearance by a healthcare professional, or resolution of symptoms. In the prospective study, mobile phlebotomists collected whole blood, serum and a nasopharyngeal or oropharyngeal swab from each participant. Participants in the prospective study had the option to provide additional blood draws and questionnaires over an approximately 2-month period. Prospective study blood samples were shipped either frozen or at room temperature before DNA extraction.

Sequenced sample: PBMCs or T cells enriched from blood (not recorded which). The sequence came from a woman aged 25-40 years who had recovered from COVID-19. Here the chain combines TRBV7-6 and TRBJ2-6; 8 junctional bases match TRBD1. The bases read TGTGCCAGCAGCCCAATGACAGGGGACAACTCTGGGGCCAACGTCCTGACTTTC. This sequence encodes CASSPMTGDNSGANVLTF.